These T cell receptor beta chains were read from a single sample in a study of cytomegalovirus exposure and HLA in healthy donors. TCRdb keeps only in-frame clones here, not all; method: immunoSEQ multiplex PCR. The data contain 150,000 to 200,000 clones, about 80% of them singletons. Sequencing was performed on PBMCs. These receptors were collected from a man aged 25-45 years in good health and CMV-seronegative. Each CDR3 is given with its conserved first and last residue. A D gene is named only where the DNA matches it firmly. The size entry is marked missing in some rows and otherwise reads once, few, many or a size class.

D gene,V gene,clone size,J gene,CDR3 protein,CDR3 DNA
NA,TRBV18,NA,TRBJ1-1,CASSPGSGTEAFF,TGTGCCAGCTCACCAGGGTCGGGCACTGAAGCTTTCTTT
TRBD1,TRBV5-1,NA,TRBJ1-1,CASSFQGEAEAFF,TGCGCCAGCAGCTTTCAGGGGGAGGCTGAAGCTTTCTTT
NA,TRBV7-9,few,TRBJ2-2,CASSQARVQGTGELFF,TGTGCCAGCAGTCAAGCTAGGGTGCAGGGGACCGGGGAGCTGTTTTTT
TRBD1,TRBV18,NA,TRBJ2-7,CASSPFRGGQGEQYF,TGTGCCAGCTCACCATTTCGGGGGGGACAGGGGGAGCAGTACTTC
NA,TRBV28,NA,TRBJ2-7,CASSLWSGYSYEQYF,TGTGCCAGCAGTTTGTGGTCAGGGTACTCCTACGAGCAGTACTTC
NA,TRBV11-3,NA,TRBJ2-2,CASSFQEGTGELFF,TGTGCCAGCAGCTTTCAAGAGGGCACCGGGGAGCTGTTTTTT
TRBD2,TRBV10-1,few,TRBJ2-5,CASSDLAGTTTAEQYF,TGCGCCAGCAGTGACCTAGCGGGAACTACTACGGCTGAGCAGTACTTC
TRBD2,TRBV19,few,TRBJ2-3,CASSSLFRLAGGSSTDTQYF,TGTGCCAGTAGTTCCTTGTTTAGACTAGCGGGAGGGAGTAGCACAGATACGCAGTATTTT
TRBD1,TRBV9,few,TRBJ2-7,CASSASGTGPYEQYF,TGTGCCAGCAGCGCCTCCGGGACAGGGCCTTACGAGCAGTACTTC
TRBD1,TRBV27,NA,TRBJ1-2,CASSLQSGTGFNYGYTF,TGTGCCAGCAGTTTGCAGTCCGGGACAGGGTTTAACTATGGCTACACCTTC
TRBD1,TRBV13,once,TRBJ1-5,CASEGAVGQGAHQPQHF,TGTGCCAGCGAAGGGGCCGTCGGACAGGGGGCTCATCAGCCCCAGCATTTT
TRBD2,TRBV10-3,few,TRBJ2-3,CAISEPSGTGTDTQYF,TGTGCCATCAGTGAGCCCAGCGGGACTGGCACAGATACGCAGTATTTT
NA,TRBV5-1,NA,TRBJ2-2,CASSFLNTGELFF,TGCGCCAGCAGCTTCTTGAACACCGGGGAGCTGTTTTTT
NA,TRBV6-1,NA,TRBJ1-1,CATLSPTEAFF,TGTGCCACCCTATCACCCACTGAAGCTTTCTTT
TRBD2,TRBV2,NA,TRBJ2-3,CASSLRTSGPPSTDTQYF,TGTGCCAGCAGTCTACGGACTAGCGGGCCACCTAGCACAGATACGCAGTATTTT
NA,TRBV10-3,few,TRBJ2-1,CAISLQGPYNEQFF,TGTGCCATCAGTCTACAGGGTCCCTACAATGAGCAGTTCTTC
TRBD2,TRBV15,NA,TRBJ2-1,CATSRDGLAGGGEQFF,TGTGCCACCAGCAGAGATGGTCTAGCGGGAGGTGGAGAGCAGTTCTTC
NA,TRBV19,NA,TRBJ2-7,CASSMRPTYEQYF,TGTGCCAGTAGTATGCGCCCGACCTACGAGCAGTACTTC
NA,TRBV7-3,NA,TRBJ1-1,CASSLGGMNTEAFF,TGTGCCAGCAGCTTAGGGGGGATGAACACTGAAGCTTTCTTT
NA,TRBV19,NA,TRBJ1-1,CASRGTANTEAFF,TGTGCCAGTAGGGGGACTGCGAACACTGAAGCTTTCTTT
TRBD1,TRBV28,once,TRBJ2-3,CASSTRGQGGRNTQYF,TGTGCCAGCAGCACTCGGGGACAGGGGGGCCGGAATACGCAGTATTTT
TRBD1,TRBV27,NA,TRBJ2-7,CASSLNQGVWGPGEQYF,TGTGCCAGCAGTTTAAACCAGGGGGTTTGGGGTCCTGGCGAGCAGTACTTC
TRBD1,TRBV7-2,NA,TRBJ2-6,CASSLDRAGANVLTF,TGTGCCAGCAGCCTAGACAGGGCTGGGGCCAACGTCCTGACTTTC
TRBD1,TRBV19,few,TRBJ1-1,CASSTSQGQKGEAFF,TGTGCCAGTAGTACGTCACAGGGACAGAAAGGTGAAGCTTTCTTT
TRBD1,TRBV6-5,NA,TRBJ2-3,CASSFGGTGTDTQYF,TGTGCCAGCAGTTTTGGGGGGACAGGGACAGATACGCAGTATTTT
TRBD1,TRBV5-1,NA,TRBJ2-7,CASSTGTGAYEQYF,TGCGCCAGCAGCACGGGGACAGGAGCCTACGAGCAGTACTTC
TRBD1,TRBV29-1,NA,TRBJ1-4,CSVLTGGTNEKLFF,TGCAGCGTTCTAACAGGGGGCACTAATGAAAAACTGTTTTTT
TRBD1,TRBV7-8,few,TRBJ1-2,CASSPREGAYGYTF,TGTGCCAGCAGCCCCCGGGAGGGGGCCTATGGCTACACCTTC
TRBD2,TRBV29-1,once,TRBJ2-3,CSVEGPRGRGTDTQYF,TGCAGCGTTGAAGGTCCTCGCGGGAGAGGCACAGATACGCAGTATTTT
TRBD2,TRBV11-2,NA,TRBJ2-7,CASSLGGPGGSEQYF,TGTGCCAGCAGCTTAGGAGGGCCGGGGGGGAGCGAGCAGTACTTC
TRBD1,TRBV19,NA,TRBJ2-7,CASSTSQGFPLFDEQYF,TGTGCCAGTAGTACCTCACAGGGGTTCCCCTTATTTGACGAGCAGTACTTC
TRBD2,TRBV29-1,NA,TRBJ2-7,CSVENSGSGYEQYF,TGCAGCGTTGAAAACAGCGGGAGCGGGTACGAGCAGTACTTC